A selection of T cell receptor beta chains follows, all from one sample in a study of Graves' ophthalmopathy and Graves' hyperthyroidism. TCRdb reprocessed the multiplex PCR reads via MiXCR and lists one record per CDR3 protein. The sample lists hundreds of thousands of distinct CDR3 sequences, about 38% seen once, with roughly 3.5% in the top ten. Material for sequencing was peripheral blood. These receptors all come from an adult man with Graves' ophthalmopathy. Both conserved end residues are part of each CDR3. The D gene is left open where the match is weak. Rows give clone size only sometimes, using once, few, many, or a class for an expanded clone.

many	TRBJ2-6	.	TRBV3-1	TGTGCCAGCAGCCAAGGGCTGGGGGCCAACGTCCTGACTTTC	CASSQGLGANVLTF
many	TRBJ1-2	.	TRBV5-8	TGTGCCAGCAGCTTGAGCTATGGCTACACCTTC	CASSLSYGYTF
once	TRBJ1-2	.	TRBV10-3	TGTGCCAGCAGGCCCGGTATGGGCTCTGAAGGTTTTTATGGCTACACCTTC	CASRPGMGSEGFYGYTF
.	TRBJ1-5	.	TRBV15	TGTGCCACCAGCAGAGTTCGGGGTTATTCACCCCAGCATTTT	CATSRVRGYSPQHF
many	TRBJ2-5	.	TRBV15	TGTGCCACCAGCAGAGCAGGGGACCTAAGGGGTGAGACCCAGTACTTC	CATSRAGDLRGETQYF
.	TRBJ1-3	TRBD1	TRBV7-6	TGTGCCAGCAGCTCAAACAGGGGGGGTGAGAACACCATATATTTT	CASSSNRGGENTIYF
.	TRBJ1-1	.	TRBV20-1	TGCAGTGCTAGGAGAGCTGAAGCTTTCTTT	CSARRAEAFF
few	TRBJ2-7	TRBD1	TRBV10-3	TGTGCCAGCAGTTCTGGACAGGGATTCTCCTACGAGCAGTACTTC	CASSSGQGFSYEQYF
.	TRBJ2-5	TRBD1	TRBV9	TGTGCCAGCAGCACGACAGGGCGACAAGAGACCCAGTACTTC	CASSTTGRQETQYF
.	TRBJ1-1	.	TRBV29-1	TGCAGCGCGGGACACATAGGCACAGCTTTCTTT	CSAGHIGTAFF
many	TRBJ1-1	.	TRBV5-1	TGCGCCAGCAGCGTACCCCTGGATAAGCGGAACACTGAAGCTTTCTTT	CASSVPLDKRNTEAFF
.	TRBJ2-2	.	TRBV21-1	TGTGCCAGCAGCACCTCTAGCCCTAACACCGGGGAGCTGTTTTTT	CASSTSSPNTGELFF
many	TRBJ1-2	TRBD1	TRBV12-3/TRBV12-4	TGTGCCAGCACCCGGGGACAGGGCGTAGCGGACTATGGCTACACCTTC	CASTRGQGVADYGYTF
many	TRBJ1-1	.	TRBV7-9	TGTGCCAGCAGCTTAGTCCCCAGCCACACTGAAGCTTTCTTT	CASSLVPSHTEAFF
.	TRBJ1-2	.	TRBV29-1	TGCAGCGTTGAAGATCGGGGTTCATACGGCGGCTACACCTTC	CSVEDRGSYGGYTF
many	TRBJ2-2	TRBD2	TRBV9	TGTGCCAGCAGCCGAGGGACTAGCGGGAGCGGGGAGCTGTTTTTT	CASSRGTSGSGELFF
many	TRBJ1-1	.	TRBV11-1	TGTGCCAGCAGCGTGACACTGCGTGACACTGAAGCTTTCTTT	CASSVTLRDTEAFF
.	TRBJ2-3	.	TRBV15	TGTGCCACCAGCAGAGATCTGCATGGGGGTACGCAGTATTTT	CATSRDLHGGTQYF
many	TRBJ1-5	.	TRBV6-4	TGTGCCAGCAGTGACTCCAGGGGATATAGCAATCAGCCCCAGCATTTT	CASSDSRGYSNQPQHF